Presented here are 28 T cell receptor beta chains from one specimen sequenced in a study of T-cell reconstitution after alpha-beta-depleted transplantation in children. Preparation of the TCRbeta library involved a method that used unique molecular identifiers. TCRdb re-analysed the PCR reads in MiXCR, keeping a single row per CDR3 protein. Among some 300,000 distinct CDR3 sequences listed, over 9% were seen once. The sequenced sample was PBMCs, obtained before TCRalphabeta/CD19-depleted stem cell transplant. The receptors come from a boy younger than two with acute myeloid leukemia, due to receive a stem cell transplant.

This clonotype was seen many times. The chain recombines TRBV11-2 with TRBJ2-1; D call uncertain. Germline V gives CDR1 SGHAT, CDR2 FQNNGV. Trimming stripped 2 bases from V and 0 bases from J, with 8 bases between. The CDR3 consists of 15 residues. The CDR3 reads CASSLRATSYNEQFF. The CDR3 DNA reads as TGTGCCAGCAGCTTAAGGGCGACCTCCTACAATGAGCAGTTCTTC.

This clonotype was recorded at least ten times. This chain joins TRBV7-2 and TRBJ2-7; 9 bases are a match to TRBD1. Germline CDR1 and CDR2: SGHTA and FQGNSA. The J segment lost 2 bases and the V segment lost 5 bases, leaving 7 bases of the junction unmatched. This CDR3 contains 15 residues. The CDR3 spells CASSPRDRVPYEQYF. CDR3 DNA sequence: TGTGCCAGCAGCCCACGGGACAGGGTGCCCTACGAGCAGTACTTC.

This clonotype was counted at least ten times. The gene calls are TRBV5-6 and TRBJ1-1; 9 positions agree with TRBD1. The CDR3 contains 15 residues. V was clipped by 4 bases and J by 3 bases; unmatched bases: 7. Germline V gene data show CDR1 as SGHDT and CDR2 as YYEEEE. Here the CDR3 reads CASSRWDRVHTEAFF. CDR3 nucleotide sequence: TGTGCCAGCAGCCGATGGGACAGGGTGCACACTGAAGCTTTCTTT. The variable domain in full, completed from reference TRBV5-6 and TRBJ1-1, reads DAGVTQSPTHLIKTRGQQVTLRCSPKSGHDTVSWYQQALGQGPQFIFQYYEEEERQRGNFPDRFSGHQFPNYSSELNVNALLLGDSALYLCASSRWDRVHTEAFFGQGTRLTVV.

This clonotype occurred many times. The V gene is TRBV5-5, the J gene TRBJ1-6, with a possible D match to TRBD1 (5 bases). The V gene's germline CDR1 is SGHKS and CDR2 YYEKEE (reference sequence). Trimming pared 2 bases from V and 7 bases from J, leaving 13 bases between. This CDR3 is built from 15 residues. The CDR3 bases are TGTGCCAGCAGCTTCTCCACCCGGGGGAATTCACCCCTCCACTTT. Translated: CASSFSTRGNSPLHF.

This clonotype was counted at least ten times. The chain has TRBV4-3 and TRBJ2-7; D possibly uses TRBD1 or TRBD2 (5 bases each). Germline lookup yields CDR1 LGHNA and CDR2 YSLEER. CDR3 size: 16 residues. The V and J ends lost 0 bases and 2 bases respectively, with 14 bases between them. The CDR3 region is CASSQDPGTTTYEQYF. DNA for the CDR3: TGCGCCAGCAGCCAAGATCCAGGGACCACAACCTACGAGCAGTACTTC.

This clonotype was observed a few times. The V and J genes are TRBV10-2 and TRBJ2-1; the D gene could be TRBD1 or TRBD2 (6 bases each). Germline CDR1 WSHSY, CDR2 SAAADI. CDR3 size: 14 residues. With 8 bases removed from V and 12 bases from J, the gap between germline ends came to 23 bases. CDR3 region: CASREGGTQFRQFF. The CDR3 region has the DNA TGCGCCAGCCGGGAAGGGGGGACGCAATTTCGGCAGTTCTTC.

This clonotype came up many times. The junction departs from the called germline gene at one end, perhaps through a read error. This rearrangement joins TRBV6-1 to TRBJ2-3, with 12 bases identical to TRBD2. CDR1 and CDR2 from the germline V gene are MNHNS and SASEGT. The CDR3 spans 16 residues. CDR3 loop: CASSRGTSGPTDTHYF. The CDR3 nucleotides read TGTGCCAGCAGTCGGGGGACTAGCGGGCCGACAGATACGCATTATTTT.

This clonotype came up a few times. The rearrangement uses TRBV7-2 and TRBJ2-7; D is perhaps TRBD2 (5 bases). The CDR3 spans 15 residues. Trimming shortened V by 5 bases and J by 3 bases, and 17 bases separated the two germline ends. The germline V gene has CDR1 SGHTA and CDR2 FQGNSA. The CDR3 sequence: CASSPPGRGGYEQYF. In DNA, the CDR3 is TGTGCCAGCAGCCCCCCCGGAAGAGGAGGCTACGAGCAGTACTTC.

This clonotype was seen ten or more times. The rearrangement links TRBV5-1 to TRBJ2-7; 14 nucleotides align to TRBD2. J gave up 2 bases and V 4 bases, and 14 bases lay outside the gene matches. Germline CDR1 SGHRS, CDR2 YFSETQ. This CDR3 comprises 19 residues. The CDR3 DNA sequence: TGCGCCAGCAGCCCGCACAGGGGACTAGCGGGGGCCTCTGCCTACGAGCAGTACTTC. Translated, it gives CASSPHRGLAGASAYEQYF.

The chain couples TRBV7-3 to TRBJ2-4, with 10 nucleotides matching TRBD2. The CDR3 is 17 amino acids. Trimming removed 6 bases from V and 3 bases from J; junction bases left unmatched: 11. In germline, CDR1 is SGHTA, CDR2 FQGTGA. DNA of the CDR3: TGTGCCAGCAGGAAAAACCTTAGCGGGAGGAGCAAAAACATTCAGTACTTC. This sequence encodes CASRKNLSGRSKNIQYF.

This clonotype was counted many times. This chain connects TRBV4-3 to TRBJ1-2; D gene ambiguous. This CDR3 is 14 amino acids long. Trimming took off 0 bases at V and 4 bases at J, with 9 bases between the two ends. Germline CDR1 LGHNA, CDR2 YSLEER. The CDR3: CASSQDAGPYGYTF. The CDR3, as DNA: TGCGCCAGCAGCCAAGATGCCGGGCCCTATGGCTACACCTTC.

This clonotype was recorded at least ten times. Written as DNA, the CDR3 is TGTGCCAGCTCCCCTATGAACACAGATACGCAGTATTTT. It encodes CASSPMNTDTQYF. The rearrangement links TRBV27 to TRBJ2-3; D unclear. Germline V gene lookup returns CDR1 MNHEY and CDR2 SMNVEV (reference sequence). The V end lost 8 bases, the J end lost 2 bases, and 11 bases lay between the germline ends. The CDR3 spans 13 residues.

This clonotype has at least ten counts. V gene TRBV15 combines with J gene TRBJ2-7, with 9 bases aligning to TRBD2. This CDR3 contains 15 residues. J was trimmed by 5 bases and V by 0 bases; bases with no gene match: 5. Germline V lookup: CDR1 LNHNV, CDR2 YYDKDF (reference sequence). CDR3 bases: TGTGCCACCAGCAGAGAGCTAGCGGGGCGGGACGAGCAGTACTTC. Its translation is CATSRELAGRDEQYF.

The chain joins TRBV28 to TRBJ2-1, with 15 bases lining up with TRBD2. Germline loops: CDR1 MDHEN, CDR2 SYDVKM. J was trimmed by 2 bases and V by 5 bases; bases with no gene match: 4. This CDR3 is built from 17 residues. In DNA form, the CDR3 reads TGTGCCAGCAGTGGGGGACTAGCGGGAGGAGCCTACAATGAGCAGTTCTTC. This encodes CASSGGLAGGAYNEQFF.

This clonotype occurred many times. The chain joins TRBV12-3 or TRBV12-4 to TRBJ1-5; tentatively, D is TRBD1 (5 bases). Trimming removed 3 bases from V and 4 bases from J, with 13 bases in between. The CDR3 loop spans 15 amino acids. CDR3 residues: CASSLGQGNNQPQHF. CDR3 nucleotides: TGTGCCAGCAGTTTGGGCCAGGGAAATAATCAGCCCCAGCATTTT.

The genes are TRBV5-1 and TRBJ2-3; tentative D call: TRBD2 (5 bases). Trimming pared 6 bases from V and 4 bases from J, leaving 15 bases between. The V gene's germline CDR1 is SGHRS and CDR2 YFSETQ. The CDR3 length is 14 residues. The CDR3 DNA sequence: TGCGCCAGCACCTTCGGGATGTCAGCAGATACGCAGTATTTT. Translation gives CASTFGMSADTQYF.

This clonotype was seen ten or more times. The chain recombines TRBV20-1 with TRBJ2-7; D is perhaps TRBD1 (6 bases). Trimming pared 0 bases from V and 2 bases from J, leaving 8 bases between. CDR1 and CDR2 from the germline V gene are DFQATT and SNEGSKA (reference sequence). The length of the CDR3 is 13 residues. Written as DNA, the CDR3 is TGCAGTGCTAGAGAGGACAGAACCTACGAGCAGTACTTC. Its protein product is CSAREDRTYEQYF.

This clonotype was observed at least ten times. The gene calls are TRBV24-1 and TRBJ1-5; D unresolved. Trimming left V 6 bases short and J 0 bases short, with 8 bases between. CDR1 KGHDR and CDR2 SFDVKD come from the germline V gene. This CDR3 contains 14 residues. The CDR3 sequence is CATSRPPSNQPQHF. The CDR3, as DNA: TGTGCCACCAGTCGACCTCCTAGCAATCAGCCCCAGCATTTT.

This clonotype has a count of ten or more. The chain employs TRBV25-1 and TRBJ2-3, with 13 bases matching TRBD2. V lost 4 bases and J lost 0; bases outside the gene matches: 7. The CDR3 consists of 18 residues. Looked up from germline, CDR1 is MGHDK and CDR2 is SYGVNS. The CDR3 nucleotides read TGTGCCAGCAGTGGCGGACTAGCGGGAGCCTCTAGCACAGATACGCAGTATTTT. Protein sequence: CASSGGLAGASSTDTQYF.

This clonotype was observed at least ten times. This chain uses TRBV4-1 with TRBJ1-3; D gene uncertain. Trimming pared 4 bases from V and 2 bases from J, leaving 6 bases between. Germline V gene lookup returns CDR1 MGHRA and CDR2 YSYEKL. The CDR3 runs to 13 residues. CDR3 region: CASSPITGNTIYF. As DNA, the CDR3 is TGCGCCAGCAGCCCAATCACTGGAAACACCATATATTTT.

At least ten counts were recorded for this clonotype. The genes are TRBV6-2 or TRBV6-3 and TRBJ2-7; D is unresolved. CDR1 and CDR2 from the germline V gene are MNHEY and SVGEGT. Trimming removed 2 bases at V and 0 bases at J, with 8 bases between. The CDR3 is 14 residues long. The CDR3 DNA sequence: TGTGCCAGCAGTTACACTGGATCCTCCTACGAGCAGTACTTC. This translates into CASSYTGSSYEQYF.

This clonotype was seen at least ten times. The genes are TRBV10-3 and TRBJ2-3, with a weak D call TRBD2 (6 bases). Germline V gene sequence: CDR1 ENHRY, CDR2 SYGVKD. Trimming took off 6 bases at V and 2 bases at J, with 15 bases between the two ends. The CDR3 spans 15 residues. This chain's CDR3 is CAIREVGTATDTQYF. The CDR3 bases are TGTGCCATCAGGGAGGTGGGGACTGCCACAGATACGCAGTATTTT.

This rearrangement joins TRBV10-3 to TRBJ2-3, with 8 bases that match TRBD1. After removal of 0 bases from V and 5 bases from J, the junction contained 10 bases not matched to a gene. Germline values: CDR1 ENHRY, CDR2 SYGVKD. The CDR3 runs 17 residues. CDR3 amino acids: CAISESRGRGRGDTQYF. CDR3 sequence (DNA): TGTGCCATCAGTGAGTCGCGGGGCAGGGGGCGCGGAGATACGCAGTATTTT.

The table lists this clonotype with many counts. The chain combines TRBV20-1 with TRBJ2-1; tentative D call: TRBD2 (5 bases). Germline lookup yields CDR1 DFQATT and CDR2 SNEGSKA (reference sequence). Trimming took off 0 bases at V and 5 bases at J, with 14 bases between the two ends. The CDR3 contains 15 residues. The CDR3 loop reads CSARDPVAGDNEQFF. The CDR3 DNA reads as TGCAGTGCTAGAGATCCAGTGGCGGGCGACAATGAGCAGTTCTTC.

This clonotype came up many times. The gene calls are TRBV6-5 and TRBJ2-3; 12 bases line up with TRBD2. With 1 base clipped from V and 4 bases from J, the junction kept 12 bases outside the gene matches. The CDR3 has 19 amino acids. Germline V gene data show CDR1 as MNHEY and CDR2 as SVGAGI. Here the CDR3 DNA reads TGTGCCAGCAGTTACTTTCTAGCGGGGGGGCCAGAGGGTCCAGATACGCAGTATTTT. This sequence encodes CASSYFLAGGPEGPDTQYF.

This clonotype was found many times. V is TRBV5-5 and J is TRBJ2-4, with TRBD1 identical over 10 bases. J was trimmed by 7 bases and V by 1 base; bases with no gene match: 11. Germline CDR1 reads SGHKS; CDR2 reads YYEKEE (reference sequence). This CDR3 has 17 amino acids. For the CDR3, the DNA is TGTGCCAGCAGCTTGAGGTTAGGGGACAGGGGTGTGAACATTCAGTACTTC. Protein: CASSLRLGDRGVNIQYF.

This clonotype occurred many times. The chain uses TRBV9 and TRBJ2-2; 7 bases are shared with TRBD1. CDR1 and CDR2 from the germline V gene are SGDLS and YYNGEE. V was clipped by 2 bases and J by 8 bases; unmatched bases: 9. The CDR3 sequence is 15 residues long. CDR3 sequence: CASSVRTGPLGELFF. The CDR3 bases are TGTGCCAGCAGCGTGAGGACAGGCCCTCTAGGGGAGCTGTTTTTT.

This clonotype appeared many times. The chain has TRBV4-2 and TRBJ2-7; D is possibly TRBD2 (6 bases). CDR1 and CDR2 (germline): LGHNA, YNFKEQ. This CDR3 region has 15 residues. Trimming removed 1 base at V and 2 bases at J, with 12 bases between. CDR3 in amino acids: CASSQVSPGAYEQYF. CDR3 DNA: TGTGCCAGCAGCCAAGTAAGTCCGGGGGCCTACGAGCAGTACTTC.